Reported below is one TCR beta chain. These data are taken from a study of T cell responses to AZD1222 COVID-19 vaccine. This CDR3 region has 14 residues. V lost 5 bases to trimming and J lost 9 bases; unmatched junction nucleotides: 12. Germline assignment: CDR1 MDHEN and CDR2 SYDVKM. The method was immunoSEQ multiplex PCR; TCRdb's version includes in-frame clones alone and lacks a portion of them. Here the sample spans about 150,000 clones, over 85% being singletons. The sample here was peripheral blood, taken on day 0 of AZD1222 vaccination. The sequence derives from an adult in good health. This sequence joins TRBV28 and TRBJ1-2, with TRBD1 matching over 7 bases. The CDR3 bases are TGTGCCAGCAGTGCCGGGACAGCTATTTATCGCTACACCTTC. Encoded protein: CASSAGTAIYRYTF.